The present T cell receptor beta chain was sequenced within a study of blood T cell repertoires in COVID-19. Background on the study: Samples came from the United States, Italy and Spain, spanning acute and convalescent COVID-19. Nucleic acid was either cDNA or gDNA, and it came from T cells, B-cell-depleted T cells, or PBMCs.

Per the original methods: Using reference gene primer amplification, nucleated cell counts were estimated. The table came from immunoSEQ multiplex PCR; TCRdb's copy has only in-frame clones and leaves some out. V and J calls and clone size follow that table, whereas D and trimming were derived from the DNA. Counted here are approximately 44,000 clones, about 92% occurring once; the ten biggest clones make up under 35%. The CDR3 totals 15 residues. Germline V gene lookup returns CDR1 SGHNT and CDR2 YYREEE (reference sequence). With V trimmed by 4 bases and J by 0 bases, 6 bases remained unmatched. This clonotype was obtained from an elderly woman with acute or convalescent COVID-19. Sequenced material: peripheral blood. This chain joins TRBV5-4 and TRBJ1-1; 7 positions match TRBD1. Here the CDR3 DNA reads TGTGCCAGCAGCGGGGGGACAGATATGAACACTGAAGCTTTCTTT. It translates to CASSGGTDMNTEAFF.